Shown below are 22 T cell receptor beta chains from a single sample sequenced in a study of graft-versus-host responses after intestinal transplantation. Here immunoSEQ multiplex PCR was the method, and the copy in TCRdb shows in-frame clones only, minus some. The sample consists of about 12,000 clones, under 45% of them appearing once. Responder cells labeled with CFSE (around 200,000) were co-plated with irradiated stimulator cells labeled with violet dye (around 200,000). The sample consisted of alloreactive CD8+ T cells from a mixed lymphocyte reaction culture, taken before intestinal transplant. The subset here: CFSE-low proliferating T cells sorted from approximately 6-day pre-transplant mixed lymphocyte reaction (GvH or HvG direction). These receptors came from a human patient who received an intestinal transplant.

V and J are TRBV27 and TRBJ2-3; 12 bases align to TRBD2. Per the germline V gene, CDR1 is MNHEY and CDR2 is SMNVEV (reference sequence). The CDR3 is 15 amino acids. With V trimmed by 5 bases and J by 3 bases, 3 bases remained unmatched. The CDR3 reads CASSLTSGSTDTQYF. The CDR3 bases are TGTGCCAGCAGTCTGACTAGCGGGAGTACAGATACGCAGTATTTT.

This sequence joins TRBV28 and TRBJ1-2; 7 bases fit TRBD1. Trimming cost V 7 bases and J 8 bases; bases outside gene matches: 13. Germline V CDR1 and CDR2: MDHEN, SYDVKM. There are 14 residues in the CDR3. The CDR3 is CASKITGVNNGYTF. The CDR3, as DNA: TGTGCCAGCAAAATAACAGGGGTTAACAACGGCTACACCTTC.

This clone was seen only a few times. V gene TRBV5-1 combines with J gene TRBJ2-5, with TRBD2 matching 10 bases. The CDR3 loop spans 15 amino acids. The ends lost 0 bases at V and 4 bases at J; junction bases unmatched: 3. Looked up from germline, CDR1 is SGHRS and CDR2 is YFSETQ. The DNA of the CDR3 is TGCGCCAGCAGCTTGGGGACTAGCGGATCAGAGACCCAGTACTTC. The encoded protein is CASSLGTSGSETQYF.

V and J are TRBV29-1 and TRBJ2-7; the match to TRBD2 covers 8 bases. The junction had 9 bases not matched to a gene; V was cut back by 3 bases and J by 2 bases. This CDR3 has 15 residues. The germline gives CDR1 SQVTM, CDR2 ANQGSEA. The CDR3 reads CSVDLGAGGTYEQYF. As DNA, the CDR3 is TGCAGCGTTGATTTGGGGGCGGGGGGAACCTACGAGCAGTACTTC.

In its sample, this clone was seen a few times. The junction does not match germline at one end; this may be a read error. This chain uses TRBV5-3 with TRBJ2-7; D gene uncertain. TRBV5-3 is treated as an ORF (open reading frame) with a function not yet certain. This CDR3 is built from 14 residues. The CDR3 here is CASSLDPPSYEQYF. The CDR3, as DNA: TGTGCCAGCAGCTTGGATCCTCCCTCCTACGAGCAGTACTTC.

In its sample, this clone was seen a few times. CDR3 in DNA: TGTGCCAGCAGCGCGACTAGCGATGAGCAGTTCTTC. Translation gives CASSATSDEQFF. The V gene is TRBV9, the J gene TRBJ2-1; 8 bases line up with TRBD2. The length of the CDR3 is 12 residues. Germline V gives CDR1 SGDLS, CDR2 YYNGEE. Germline trimming cut 3 bases from V and 8 bases from J; bases unmatched to any gene: 1.

The V call is TRBV15, the J call TRBJ1-1, with unresolved D. CDR3 length equals 15 residues. V lost 0 bases and J lost 0, with 8 bases in between. Germline CDR1 LNHNV, CDR2 YYDKDF (reference sequence). CDR3 protein: CATSRDKLLNTEAFF. The CDR3 DNA reads as TGTGCCACCAGCAGAGATAAGTTACTGAACACTGAAGCTTTCTTT. Full variable domain (outside the CDR3, taken from reference TRBV15 and TRBJ1-1): DAMVIQNPRYQVTQFGKPVTLSCSQTLNHNVMYWYQQKSSQAPKLLFHYYDKDFNNEADTPDNFQSRRPNTSFCFLDIRSPGLGDTAMYLCATSRDKLLNTEAFFGQGTRLTVV.

For this clone: A read error is likely here: a far larger clone is one base away. At the DNA level, this CDR3 is encoded by other sequences in the same sample as well. The CDR3 nucleotides are TGTGCCAGCAGCCTGTCTAGCGGGAGTAGGTACGAGCAGTACTTC. This translates into CASSLSSGSRYEQYF. The chain couples TRBV5-6 to TRBJ2-7; 10 bases map to TRBD2. The V and J ends lost 4 bases and 4 bases, in that order; junction bases with no gene match: 8. The CDR3 consists of 15 residues. CDR1 is SGHDT and CDR2 is YYEEEE in the germline V gene.

This rearrangement joins TRBV27 to TRBJ2-7; D is perhaps TRBD1 or TRBD2 (5 bases each). The CDR3 extends over 13 amino acids. The germline gives CDR1 MNHEY, CDR2 SMNVEV (reference sequence). Trimming removed 4 bases from V and 6 bases from J, with 13 bases in between. The CDR3 region is CASSYGAAGEQYF. DNA for the CDR3: TGTGCCAGCAGTTACGGGGCGGCGGGCGAGCAGTACTTC.

The chain links TRBV5-8 to TRBJ2-7; the D call may be TRBD1 or TRBD2 (5 bases each). CDR1 and CDR2 (germline): SGHTS, YDEGEE. The V gene lost 2 bases and the J gene lost 2 bases, with 14 bases spanning the gap. The CDR3 contains 15 residues. The CDR3 DNA sequence: TGTGCCAGCAGCTTTGGGGACGAACCCACCTACGAGCAGTACTTC. The encoded protein is CASSFGDEPTYEQYF.

The chain is built from TRBV19 and TRBJ2-6; D gene ambiguous. The CDR3 is 15 amino acids. The germline CDR1 and CDR2 sequences are LNHDA and SQIVND (reference sequence). V gave up 5 bases and J gave up 0 bases, with 8 bases separating them. The CDR3 sequence: CASSGVSSGANVLTF. CDR3 nucleotides: TGTGCCAGTAGTGGGGTGAGCTCTGGGGCCAACGTCCTGACTTTC.

The chain employs TRBV5-1 and TRBJ2-1; 8 bases are shared with TRBD2. Trimming at V came to 5 bases and at J to 11 bases, leaving 21 bases not matched to a gene. The CDR3 contains 17 residues. Germline CDR1 SGHRS, CDR2 YFSETQ. CDR3 amino acids: CASSRGLAGALVMKQFF. The CDR3 DNA follows: TGCGCCAGCAGTCGGGGGCTAGCGGGTGCCCTTGTAATGAAGCAGTTCTTC.

This clone was recorded only once. The chain carries TRBV7-9 and TRBJ2-7; 10 nucleotides line up with TRBD1. The CDR3 consists of 16 residues. The V gene's germline CDR1 is SEHNR and CDR2 FQNEAQ (reference sequence). With 1 base clipped from V and 3 bases from J, the junction kept 6 bases outside the gene matches. The CDR3 protein is CASSLGLGQGLYEQYF. The CDR3 DNA sequence: TGTGCCAGCAGCTTAGGTCTGGGACAGGGGCTCTACGAGCAGTACTTC. The whole variable domain, remainder taken from reference TRBV7-9 and TRBJ2-7, is DTGVSQNPRHKITKRGQNVTFRCDPISEHNRLYWYRQTLGQGPEFLTYFQNEAQLEKSRLLSDRFSAERPKGSFSTLEIQRTEQGDSAMYLCASSLGLGQGLYEQYFGPGTRLTVT.

J is TRBJ1-2 and V is TRBV9, with D unclear. V was shortened by 4 bases and J by 5 bases, with 18 bases between the two germline ends. CDR1 SGDLS and CDR2 YYNGEE come from the germline V gene. This CDR3 contains 15 residues. CDR3 coding DNA: TGTGCCAGCAGCCCTACGGGTTCCCGATCTTATGGCTACACCTTC. Its protein product is CASSPTGSRSYGYTF.

This clone occurred a few times. The chain joins TRBV5-1 to TRBJ2-1; 10 bases are shared with TRBD1. The junction had 14 bases not matched to a gene; V was cut back by 0 bases and J by 8 bases. Germline lookup yields CDR1 SGHRS and CDR2 YFSETQ. The CDR3 covers 18 residues. In nucleotides, the CDR3 is TGCGCCAGCAGCTTGGGCCCTTCCGGGACAGGGGCGGAGGATGAGCAGTTCTTC. As protein: CASSLGPSGTGAEDEQFF.

This clone was detected a few times. The rearrangement links TRBV2 to TRBJ2-1; possibly TRBD2 for D (6 bases). The CDR3 covers 14 residues. V lost 4 bases and J lost 3, with 10 bases in between. Germline-derived CDR1 and CDR2 are SNHLY and FYNNEI. CDR3 protein: CASSGGIDYNEQFF. The CDR3, as DNA: TGTGCCAGCAGTGGCGGGATTGACTACAATGAGCAGTTCTTC. Full variable domain (rest looked up from reference TRBV2 and TRBJ2-1): EPEVTQTPSHQVTQMGQEVILRCVPISNHLYFYWYRQILGQKVEFLVSFYNNEISEKSEIFDDQFSVERPDGSNFTLKIRSTKLEDSAMYFCASSGGIDYNEQFFGPGTRLTVL.

The chain links TRBV10-1 to TRBJ1-3; unclear D gene. Per the germline V gene, CDR1 is WNHNN and CDR2 is SYGVQD (reference sequence). The V and J ends lost 0 bases and 0 bases respectively, with 3 bases between them. The CDR3 is made up of 14 amino acids. The CDR3 sequence is CASSESHSGNTIYF. DNA for the CDR3: TGCGCCAGCAGTGAGTCGCACTCTGGAAACACCATATATTTT.

This clone showed up just a few times. The gene calls are TRBV6-6 and TRBJ1-5; perhaps TRBD1 as D (5 bases). The V and J ends lost 6 bases and 7 bases respectively, with 19 bases between them. The CDR3 sequence is 15 residues long. CDR1 and CDR2 (germline): MNHNY, SVGAGI (reference sequence). CDR3: CASSFGSPWGQPQHF. CDR3 DNA: TGTGCCAGCAGCTTCGGATCACCCTGGGGGCAGCCCCAGCATTTT.

This chain joins TRBV7-9 and TRBJ2-5; 9 positions agree with TRBD2. J lost 5 bases, V lost 3 bases, and 4 bases had no gene match. This CDR3 has 14 residues. The germline CDR1 and CDR2 sequences are SEHNR and FQNEAQ (reference sequence). CDR3 protein: CASSLAGGQETQYF. CDR3 bases: TGTGCCAGCAGCTTGGCGGGAGGGCAGGAGACCCAGTACTTC.

The chain links TRBV27 to TRBJ1-1, with a tentative D call TRBD1 (5 bases). Germline assignment: CDR1 MNHEY and CDR2 SMNVEV (reference sequence). This CDR3 comprises 14 residues. V lost 3 bases and J 0 bases, leaving 8 bases between the germline ends. The CDR3 reads CASSLAGLNTEAFF. DNA of the CDR3: TGTGCCAGCAGTTTGGCAGGGCTGAACACTGAAGCTTTCTTT.

This clone has just a few counts. The rearrangement links TRBV19 to TRBJ2-6; D unclear. V lost 3 bases and J lost 0, with 6 bases in between. Germline V lookup: CDR1 LNHDA, CDR2 SQIVND (reference sequence). The CDR3 sequence is 15 residues long. The CDR3: CASSMGSSGANVLTF. DNA of the CDR3: TGTGCCAGTAGTATGGGTAGCTCTGGGGCCAACGTCCTGACTTTC.

The rearrangement links TRBV19 to TRBJ2-1; 12 bases are shared with TRBD2. With V trimmed by 3 bases and J by 2 bases, 11 bases remained unmatched. CDR1 and CDR2 from the germline V gene are LNHDA and SQIVND (reference sequence). This CDR3 is 19 amino acids long. CDR3: CASSIAPLAGGGTYNEQFF. The DNA for the CDR3 is TGTGCCAGTAGTATCGCCCCACTAGCGGGGGGTGGAACCTACAATGAGCAGTTCTTC.